This T cell receptor (beta chain) comes out of a study of blood T cell repertoires in COVID-19. As for the study in general: PBMCs, B-cell-depleted T cells, or T cells were the source of the cDNA or gDNA that made up the material.

Trimming took 2 bases from V and 2 from J, leaving 8 bases between them. The CDR3 consists of 13 residues. Looked up from germline, CDR1 is SGDLS and CDR2 is YYNGEE. For this clone: Additional DNA sequences in this sample encode the identical CDR3.

Original methodology: Amplification with reference gene primers provided the estimates of nucleated cell counts. The protocol was immunoSEQ multiplex PCR, while the TCRdb copy is restricted to in-frame clones and leaves out a portion. V, J and clone size were drawn from that table, and D and trimming were deduced from the DNA. This table has 200,000 to 250,000 clones, around 80% appearing once. The TCR sequence derives from a woman between 65 and 79 years old with acute or convalescent COVID-19. Sequenced: peripheral blood. The gene calls are TRBV9 and TRBJ2-7; D is unresolved. The CDR3 sequence is CASSVEPTYEQYF. In nucleotides, the CDR3 is TGTGCCAGCAGCGTCGAGCCAACCTACGAGCAGTACTTC. The variable domain in full, with the rest retrieved from reference TRBV9 and TRBJ2-7, is DSGVTQTPKHLITATGQRVTLRCSPRSGDLSVYWYQQSLDQGLQFLIQYYNGEERAKGNILERFSAQQFPDLHSELNLSSLELGDSALYFCASSVEPTYEQYFGPGTRLTVT.